The 24 T cell receptor beta chains listed next were all sequenced from one sample in a study of cytomegalovirus exposure and HLA in healthy donors. PCR involved 60 Vbeta and 13 Jbeta primers. Sequenced by immunoSEQ multiplex PCR; TCRdb stores in-frame clones only, minus some. The data hold about 110,000 clones, with 70% to 85% observed a single time. Sequencing input: PBMCs. The source of these receptors is a male donor in good health and CMV-seronegative.

J is TRBJ2-1 and V is TRBV7-6; TRBD2 matches 11 bases. CDR3 size: 17 residues. Germline V gives CDR1 SGHVS, CDR2 FNYEAQ. V trimming: 4 bases; J trimming: 3 bases; junction bases outside the gene matches: 8. The DNA of the CDR3 is TGTGCCAGCAGCTCCTCGCACCTAGCGGGAGGCTACAATGAGCAGTTCTTC. Translating it yields CASSSSHLAGGYNEQFF.

V usage is TRBV28 and J usage is TRBJ2-7, with 10 bases identical to TRBD2. Germline CDR1 is MDHEN and CDR2 is SYDVKM. This CDR3 comprises 13 residues. CDR3 nucleotides: TGTCGTAGCAGGGCTAGCGGGGGACGCGAGCAGTACTTC. Its translation: CRSRASGGREQYF.

The rearrangement links TRBV27 to TRBJ1-1; 10 bases are shared with TRBD1. The CDR3 is made up of 17 amino acids. Germline CDR1 and CDR2: MNHEY and SMNVEV (reference sequence). V trimming: 4 bases; J trimming: 5 bases; junction bases outside the gene matches: 13. This CDR3 reads CASSYQGQGPGGTEAFF. DNA for the CDR3: TGTGCCAGCAGTTACCAGGGACAGGGGCCGGGAGGAACTGAAGCTTTCTTT.

The chain recombines TRBV18 with TRBJ2-3; D ambiguous. CDR1 and CDR2 (germline): KGHSH, LQKENI. The V end was cut by 2 bases, the J end by 9 bases, with 9 bases between. The CDR3 runs to 12 residues. In nucleotides, the CDR3 is TGTGCCAGCTCACCAGAGAGTGAGACGCAGTATTTT. Translation: CASSPESETQYF.

This sequence joins TRBV6-1 and TRBJ2-7; tentative D call: TRBD2 (6 bases). V was trimmed by 8 bases and J by 4 bases, leaving 18 bases between them. CDR1 MNHNS and CDR2 SASEGT come from the germline V gene. The CDR3 has 14 residues. In DNA, the CDR3 is TGTGCCAGCGGGATTTGGGGGGTCCCATACGAGCAGTACTTC. Residues: CASGIWGVPYEQYF.

The chain is built from TRBV6-4 and TRBJ2-1, with 8 bases that match TRBD2. Losses at the gene ends were 2 bases for V and 9 bases for J; bases not matched to a gene: 9. Germline V gives CDR1 MRHNA, CDR2 SNTAGT. The CDR3 consists of 15 residues. In DNA, the CDR3 is TGTGCCAGCAGTGACGAAGCGGGAGAGCGAGGTGAGCAGTTCTTC. Encoded protein: CASSDEAGERGEQFF.

The gene calls are TRBV19 and TRBJ2-5; weak D call: TRBD1 (5 bases). Germline lookup yields CDR1 LNHDA and CDR2 SQIVND (reference sequence). V lost 5 bases and J lost 5, with 18 bases in between. This CDR3 has 15 residues. The CDR3 reads CASSDSRSRRETQYF. The CDR3 DNA reads TGTGCCAGTAGTGACAGCCGTAGCCGCCGCGAGACCCAGTACTTC.

This chain uses TRBV5-6 with TRBJ1-1; D gene ambiguous. The CDR3 sequence is 13 residues long. Deletions cut 4 bases from V and 2 bases from J, with 9 bases between. Germline CDR1 is SGHDT and CDR2 is YYEEEE. CDR3 in DNA: TGTGCCAGCAGCCTCGGGATAAACACTGAAGCTTTCTTT. It encodes CASSLGINTEAFF.

The chain uses TRBV7-8 and TRBJ2-1, with D possibly matching TRBD2 (6 bases). This CDR3 is 14 amino acids long. Trimming took off 5 bases at V and 2 bases at J, with 10 bases between the two ends. Germline V gene sequence: CDR1 SGHVS, CDR2 FQNEAQ. The CDR3 reads CASSRAGAYNEQFF. CDR3 DNA: TGTGCCAGCAGCCGAGCGGGCGCCTACAATGAGCAGTTCTTC.

J is TRBJ2-1 and V is TRBV5-6, with 11 bases fitting TRBD1. CDR1 and CDR2 from the germline V gene are SGHDT and YYEEEE. V shed 1 base and J 7 bases; nucleotides not matched to a gene: 4. This CDR3 contains 15 residues. The CDR3 DNA sequence: TGTGCCAGCAGCTTGACGAGGGACAGGGGGAATGAGCAGTTCTTC. This encodes CASSLTRDRGNEQFF.

This clone has only one observation. CDR3 sequence: CASSSGPEAGELFF. The CDR3 DNA is TGTGCCAGCAGTTCAGGACCGGAGGCCGGGGAGCTGTTTTTT. The rearrangement uses TRBV6-6 and TRBJ2-2; D may be TRBD2 (5 bases). V gave up 4 bases and J gave up 6 bases, with 12 bases separating them. Germline-derived CDR1 and CDR2 are MNHNY and SVGAGI (reference sequence). The CDR3 loop spans 14 amino acids.

The J gene is TRBJ1-1, the V gene TRBV15, with 8 bases that match TRBD1. The trim removed 7 bases at V and 4 bases at J, leaving 5 bases unmatched. This CDR3 comprises 13 residues. CDR1 and CDR2 (germline): LNHNV, YYDKDF (reference sequence). The CDR3 loop reads CATTSTGATEAFF. The DNA for the CDR3 is TGTGCCACCACCTCGACAGGGGCCACTGAAGCTTTCTTT. The complete variable domain, with remaining parts taken from reference TRBV15 and TRBJ1-1, reads DAMVIQNPRYQVTQFGKPVTLSCSQTLNHNVMYWYQQKSSQAPKLLFHYYDKDFNNEADTPDNFQSRRPNTSFCFLDIRSPGLGDTAMYLCATTSTGATEAFFGQGTRLTVV.

Only a few counts were recorded for this clone. This CDR3 is CAGSGGSYEQYF. As DNA, the CDR3 is TGTGCCGGTTCGGGGGGATCCTACGAGCAGTACTTC. J is TRBJ2-7 and V is TRBV7-9, with 7 bases identical to TRBD2. The V segment lost 11 bases and the J segment 1 base; nucleotides outside the gene matches: 5. CDR1 SEHNR and CDR2 FQNEAQ come from the germline V gene (reference sequence). CDR3 size: 12 residues.

The V and J genes are TRBV7-7 and TRBJ2-2; TRBD1 might be the D (5 bases). The V end was cut by 10 bases, the J end by 7 bases, with 19 bases between. The CDR3 consists of 14 residues. Per germline, CDR1 SSHAT and CDR2 FNYEAQ (reference sequence). This CDR3 is CATRSQGISGELFF. Written as DNA, the CDR3 is TGTGCCACCCGGAGCCAGGGAATTAGCGGGGAGCTGTTTTTT. The whole variable domain, remainder taken from reference TRBV7-7 and TRBJ2-2, is GAGVSQSPRYKVTKRGQDVTLRCDPISSHATLYWYQQALGQGPEFLTYFNYEAQPDKSGLPSDRFSAERPEGSISTLTIQRTEQRDSAMYRCATRSQGISGELFFGEGSRLTVL.

This clone has only one observation. The CDR3: CASSQVYRPSGNTIYF. CDR3 sequence (DNA): TGCGCCAGCAGCCAGGTTTACAGGCCCTCTGGAAACACCATATATTTT. The V call is TRBV4-1, the J call TRBJ1-3, with D possibly TRBD1 on 5 matching bases. Deletions cut 3 bases from V and 0 bases from J, with 12 bases between. CDR1 is MGHRA and CDR2 is YSYEKL in the germline V gene. The length of the CDR3 is 16 residues.

This clone showed up just once. The rearrangement links TRBV7-9 to TRBJ2-7; tentatively, D is TRBD2 (6 bases). V was cut by 0 bases and J by 0 bases, with 18 bases left in between. Germline CDR1 reads SEHNR; CDR2 reads FQNEAQ (reference sequence). The CDR3 length is 18 residues. CDR3 protein: CASSLALPAGRSSYEQYF. CDR3 nucleotides: TGTGCCAGCAGCTTAGCCCTCCCGGCGGGACGTAGCTCCTACGAGCAGTACTTC.

The rearrangement links TRBV6-5 to TRBJ2-3, with D possibly matching TRBD1 (5 bases). Germline V gives CDR1 MNHEY, CDR2 SVGAGI. Trimming pared 0 bases from V and 4 bases from J, leaving 8 bases between. The length of the CDR3 is 14 residues. Here the CDR3 DNA reads TGTGCCAGCAGTTACTCCCCCAGGGCAGATACGCAGTATTTT. Its protein is CASSYSPRADTQYF.

This clone appeared once. V is TRBV30 and J is TRBJ1-6, with TRBD1 identical over 11 bases. This CDR3 comprises 14 residues. The V gene's germline CDR1 is GTSNPN and CDR2 SVGIG (reference sequence). V was pared by 3 bases and J by 10 bases, with 5 bases of the junction left unmatched. The CDR3 sequence: CAWREGTGGSPLHF. The CDR3 DNA reads TGTGCCTGGAGGGAAGGGACAGGGGGGTCACCCCTCCACTTT.

This chain connects TRBV6-5 to TRBJ1-6; TRBD1 might be the D (5 bases). Germline assignment: CDR1 MNHEY and CDR2 SVGAGI. This CDR3 has 14 amino acids. Trimming shortened V by 6 bases and J by 10 bases, and 16 bases separated the two germline ends. The CDR3 coding sequence is TGTGCCAGCAGCCTAGTAGTAAGGGGATCACCCCTCCACTTT. Its translation: CASSLVVRGSPLHF.

This chain joins TRBV6-5 and TRBJ2-3, with D possibly being TRBD2 (5 bases). Trimming cost V 6 bases and J 4 bases, with 17 bases left between them. This CDR3 comprises 15 residues. CDR1 is MNHEY, CDR2 SVGAGI, per germline. The CDR3 DNA reads as TGTGCCAGCAGATTTCCGGGTACTAGTGCAGATACGCAGTATTTT. Its protein is CASRFPGTSADTQYF.

The sample holds one count of this clone. The chain carries TRBV7-2 and TRBJ1-2; TRBD1 might be the D (5 bases). Per germline, CDR1 SGHTA and CDR2 FQGNSA. The CDR3 contains 17 residues. Trimming stripped 5 bases from V and 6 bases from J, with 25 bases between. The CDR3: CASSLGGGGQTLNGYTF. The CDR3 bases are TGTGCCAGCAGCCTCGGCGGGGGTGGGCAGACCCTGAATGGCTACACCTTC.

This chain joins TRBV11-2 and TRBJ2-5; unclear D gene. The CDR3 covers 19 residues. The germline V gene has CDR1 SGHAT and CDR2 FQNNGV. V lost 0 bases and J lost 3, with 23 bases in between. As DNA, the CDR3 is TGTGCCAGCAGCTTAGACGTGTTTGTGGCCGTTGGGCTGGAAGAGACCCAGTACTTC. Translating gives CASSLDVFVAVGLEETQYF.

A single count supports this clone. The chain uses TRBV4-2 and TRBJ2-3; 13 bases match TRBD2. The CDR3 covers 16 residues. J lost 4 bases, V lost 4 bases, and 5 bases had no gene match. Germline V gives CDR1 LGHNA, CDR2 YNFKEQ. The CDR3 DNA reads TGTGCCAGCAGCCCGCGGACTAGCGGGAGCCCAGATACGCAGTATTTT. Translated, it gives CASSPRTSGSPDTQYF.

The gene calls are TRBV7-6 and TRBJ1-5, with D perhaps TRBD1 (6 bases). Germline CDR1 SGHVS, CDR2 FNYEAQ. The CDR3 length is 14 residues. With 5 bases removed from V and 3 bases from J, the gap between germline ends came to 11 bases. DNA for the CDR3: TGTGCCAGCAGCCTGACAGGTACCAATCAGCCCCAGCATTTT. Its protein product is CASSLTGTNQPQHF. Full variable domain (remainder filled in from reference TRBV7-6 and TRBJ1-5): GAGVSQSPRYKVTKRGQDVALRCDPISGHVSLYWYRQALGQGPEFLTYFNYEAQQDKSGLPNDRFSAERPEGSISTLTIQRTEQRDSAMYRCASSLTGTNQPQHFGDGTRLSIL.